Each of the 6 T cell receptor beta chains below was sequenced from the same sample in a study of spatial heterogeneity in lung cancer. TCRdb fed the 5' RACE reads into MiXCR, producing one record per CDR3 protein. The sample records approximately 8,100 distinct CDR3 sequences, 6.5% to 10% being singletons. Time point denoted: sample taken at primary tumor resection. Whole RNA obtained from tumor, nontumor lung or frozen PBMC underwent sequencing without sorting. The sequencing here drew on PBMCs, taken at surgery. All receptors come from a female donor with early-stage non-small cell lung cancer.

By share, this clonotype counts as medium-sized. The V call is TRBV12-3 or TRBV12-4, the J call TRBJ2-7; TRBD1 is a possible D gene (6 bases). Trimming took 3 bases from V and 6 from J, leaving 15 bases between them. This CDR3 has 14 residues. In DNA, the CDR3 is TGTGCCAGCAGTTTGTCACAGGGAATATCCGAGCAGTACTTC. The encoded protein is CASSLSQGISEQYF.

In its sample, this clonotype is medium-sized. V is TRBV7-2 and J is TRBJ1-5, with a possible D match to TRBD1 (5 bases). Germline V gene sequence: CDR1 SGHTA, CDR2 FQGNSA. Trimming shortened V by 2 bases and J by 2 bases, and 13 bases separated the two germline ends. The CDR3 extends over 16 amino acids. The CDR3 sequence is CASSLSREWGNQPQHF. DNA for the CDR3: TGTGCCAGCAGCTTATCCAGGGAATGGGGCAATCAGCCCCAGCATTTT.

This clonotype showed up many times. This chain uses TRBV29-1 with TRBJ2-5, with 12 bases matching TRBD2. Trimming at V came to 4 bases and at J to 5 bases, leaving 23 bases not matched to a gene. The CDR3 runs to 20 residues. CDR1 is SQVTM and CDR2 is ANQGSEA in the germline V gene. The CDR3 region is CSVGDGVSASGRVGEETQYF. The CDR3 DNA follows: TGCAGCGTTGGAGATGGTGTGTCCGCTAGCGGGAGGGTCGGAGAGGAGACCCAGTACTTC. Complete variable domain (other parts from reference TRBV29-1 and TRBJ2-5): SAVISQKPSRDICQRGTSLTIQCQVDSQVTMMFWYRQQPGQSLTLIATANQGSEATYESGFVIDKFPISRPNLTFSTLTVSNMSPEDSSIYLCSVGDGVSASGRVGEETQYFGPGTRLLVL.

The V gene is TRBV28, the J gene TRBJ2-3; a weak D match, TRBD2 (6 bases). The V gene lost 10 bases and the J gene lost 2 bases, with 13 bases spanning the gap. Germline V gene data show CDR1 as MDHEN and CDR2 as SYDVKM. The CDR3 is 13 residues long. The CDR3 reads CATNRRDTDTQYF. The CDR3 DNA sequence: TGTGCCACCAATAGGCGGGACACAGATACGCAGTATTTT.

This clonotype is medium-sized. This chain's CDR3 is CASSFGATQYF. For the CDR3, the DNA is TGTGCCAGCAGCTTCGGCGCGACCCAGTACTTC. The rearrangement links TRBV7-2 to TRBJ2-5; the D is unclear. In germline, CDR1 is SGHTA, CDR2 FQGNSA. With 3 bases removed from V and 7 bases from J, the gap between germline ends came to 6 bases. The CDR3 length is 11 residues.

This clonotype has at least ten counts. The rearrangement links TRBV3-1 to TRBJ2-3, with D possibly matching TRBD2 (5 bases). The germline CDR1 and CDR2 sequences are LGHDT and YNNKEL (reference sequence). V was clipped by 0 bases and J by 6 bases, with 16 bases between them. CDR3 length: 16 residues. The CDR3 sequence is CASSQDIFTGIDTQYF. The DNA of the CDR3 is TGTGCCAGCAGCCAAGATATTTTCACGGGGATCGATACGCAGTATTTT.